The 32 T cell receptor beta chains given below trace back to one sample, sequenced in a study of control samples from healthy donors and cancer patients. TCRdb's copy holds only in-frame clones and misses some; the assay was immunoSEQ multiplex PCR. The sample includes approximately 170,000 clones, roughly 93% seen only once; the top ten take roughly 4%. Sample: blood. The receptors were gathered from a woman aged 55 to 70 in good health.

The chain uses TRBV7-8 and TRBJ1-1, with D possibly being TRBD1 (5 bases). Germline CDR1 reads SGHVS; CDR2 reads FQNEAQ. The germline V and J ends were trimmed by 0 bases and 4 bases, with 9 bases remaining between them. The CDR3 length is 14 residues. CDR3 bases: TGTGCCAGCAGCTTAGCAGGGAGGGGCACTGAAGCTTTCTTT. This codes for CASSLAGRGTEAFF.

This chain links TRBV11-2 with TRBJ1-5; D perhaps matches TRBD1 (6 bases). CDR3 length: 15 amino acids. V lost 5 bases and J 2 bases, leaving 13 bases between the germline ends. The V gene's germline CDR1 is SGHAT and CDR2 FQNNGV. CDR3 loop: CASSPEAGGNQPQHF. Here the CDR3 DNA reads TGTGCCAGCAGCCCGGAGGCAGGGGGCAATCAGCCCCAGCATTTT.

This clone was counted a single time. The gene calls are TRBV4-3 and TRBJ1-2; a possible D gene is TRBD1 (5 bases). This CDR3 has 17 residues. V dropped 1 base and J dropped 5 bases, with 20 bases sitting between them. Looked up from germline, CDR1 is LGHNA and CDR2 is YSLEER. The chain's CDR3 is CASSQGYQGRGGYGYTF. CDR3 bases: TGCGCCAGCAGCCAAGGGTATCAGGGCCGGGGGGGGTATGGCTACACCTTC.

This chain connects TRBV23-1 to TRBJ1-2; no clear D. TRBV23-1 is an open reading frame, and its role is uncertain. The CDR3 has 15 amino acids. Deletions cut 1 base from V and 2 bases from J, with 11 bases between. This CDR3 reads CASSQLEQSNYGYTF. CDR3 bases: TGCGCCAGCAGTCAATTAGAGCAATCAAACTATGGCTACACCTTC.

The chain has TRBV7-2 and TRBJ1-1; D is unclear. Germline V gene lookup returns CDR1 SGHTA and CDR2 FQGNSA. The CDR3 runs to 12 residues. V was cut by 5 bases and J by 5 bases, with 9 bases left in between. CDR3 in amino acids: CASSDLGTEAFF. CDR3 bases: TGTGCCAGCAGCGACCTGGGAACTGAAGCTTTCTTT.

The CDR3 here is CASSHGTGSTDTQYF. CDR3 DNA: TGCGCCAGCAGCCATGGGACGGGTAGCACAGATACGCAGTATTTT. The chain links TRBV5-1 to TRBJ2-3; D might be TRBD1 or TRBD2, each matching 5 bases. This CDR3 is 15 amino acids long. V was shortened by 4 bases and J by 0 bases, with 12 bases between the two germline ends. From germline, CDR1 is SGHRS and CDR2 YFSETQ.

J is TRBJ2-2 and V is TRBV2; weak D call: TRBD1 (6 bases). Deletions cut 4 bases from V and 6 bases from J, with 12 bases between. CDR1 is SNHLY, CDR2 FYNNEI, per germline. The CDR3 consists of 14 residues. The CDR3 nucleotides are TGTGCCAGCAGTGCCACCGGGACACCCGGGGAGCTGTTTTTT. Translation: CASSATGTPGELFF.

CDR3 residues: CASSVGDTQYF. The CDR3 DNA reads as TGTGCCAGCAGCGTAGGAGATACGCAGTATTTT. J is TRBJ2-3 and V is TRBV9; D gene ambiguous. The CDR3 is made up of 11 amino acids. Germline loops: CDR1 SGDLS, CDR2 YYNGEE. V was clipped by 0 bases and J by 5 bases, with 1 base between them.

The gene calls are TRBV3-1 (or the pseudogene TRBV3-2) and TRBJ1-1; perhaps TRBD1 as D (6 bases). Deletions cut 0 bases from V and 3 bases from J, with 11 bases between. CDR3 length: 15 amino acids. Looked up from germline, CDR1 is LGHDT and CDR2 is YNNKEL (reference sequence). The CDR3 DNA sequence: TGTGCCAGCAGCCAAGATAGAGGGGGGTACACTGAAGCTTTCTTT. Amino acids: CASSQDRGGYTEAFF.

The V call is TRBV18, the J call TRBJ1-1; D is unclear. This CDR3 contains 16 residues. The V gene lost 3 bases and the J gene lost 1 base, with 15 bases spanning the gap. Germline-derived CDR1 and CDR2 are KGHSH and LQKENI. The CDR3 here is CASSPLPPFGNTEAFF. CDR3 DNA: TGTGCCAGCTCACCCCTCCCGCCGTTTGGGAACACTGAAGCTTTCTTT.

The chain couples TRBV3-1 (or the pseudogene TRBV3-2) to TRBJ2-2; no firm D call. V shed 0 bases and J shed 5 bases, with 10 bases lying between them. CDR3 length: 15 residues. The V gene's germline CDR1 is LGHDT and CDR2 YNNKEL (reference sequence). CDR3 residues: CASSQDYLFTGELFF. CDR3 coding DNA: TGTGCCAGCAGCCAAGACTATCTTTTTACCGGGGAGCTGTTTTTT.

The DNA for the CDR3 is TGTGCCAGCAGCAGGACAGGGACCAATTCACCCCTCCACTTT. The encoded protein is CASSRTGTNSPLHF. The rearrangement joins TRBV7-8 to TRBJ1-6; TRBD1 matches 8 bases. Germline loops: CDR1 SGHVS, CDR2 FQNEAQ. The V gene end was trimmed by 5 bases and the J gene end by 7 bases; junction bases not matched to a gene: 4. The CDR3 totals 14 residues.

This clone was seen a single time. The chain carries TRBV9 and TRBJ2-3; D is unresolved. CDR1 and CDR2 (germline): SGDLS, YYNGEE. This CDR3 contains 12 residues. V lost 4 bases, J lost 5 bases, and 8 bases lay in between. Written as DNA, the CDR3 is TGTGCCAGCAGCCATAACATAGATACGCAGTATTTT. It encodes CASSHNIDTQYF.

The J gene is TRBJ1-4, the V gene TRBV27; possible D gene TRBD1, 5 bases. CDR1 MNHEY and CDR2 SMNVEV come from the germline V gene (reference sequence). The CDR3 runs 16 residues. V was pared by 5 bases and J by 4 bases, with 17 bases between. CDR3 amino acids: CASSRTTVGGNEKLFF. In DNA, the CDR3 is TGTGCCAGCAGTAGAACGACAGTGGGGGGTAATGAAAAACTGTTTTTT.

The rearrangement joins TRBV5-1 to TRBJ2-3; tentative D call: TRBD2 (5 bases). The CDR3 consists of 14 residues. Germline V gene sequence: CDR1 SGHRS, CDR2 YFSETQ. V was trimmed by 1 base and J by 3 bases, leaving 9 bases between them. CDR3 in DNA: TGCGCCAGCAGCTTGTCTAGGACTACAGATACGCAGTATTTT. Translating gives CASSLSRTTDTQYF.

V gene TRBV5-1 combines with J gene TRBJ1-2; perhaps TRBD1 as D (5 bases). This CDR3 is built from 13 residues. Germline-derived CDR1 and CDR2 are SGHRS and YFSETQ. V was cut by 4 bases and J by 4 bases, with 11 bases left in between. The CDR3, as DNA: TGCGCCAGCAGCAAACAGGATTCCTATGGCTACACCTTC. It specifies CASSKQDSYGYTF. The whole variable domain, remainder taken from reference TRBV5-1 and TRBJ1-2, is KAGVTQTPRYLIKTRGQQVTLSCSPISGHRSVSWYQQTPGQGLQFLFEYFSETQRNKGNFPGRFSGRQFSNSRSEMNVSTLELGDSALYLCASSKQDSYGYTFGSGTRLTVV.

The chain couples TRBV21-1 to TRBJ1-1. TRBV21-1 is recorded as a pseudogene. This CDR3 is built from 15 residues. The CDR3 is CASSNGSEENTEAFF. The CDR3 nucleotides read TGTGCCAGCAGCAACGGGTCGGAGGAGAACACTGAAGCTTTCTTT.

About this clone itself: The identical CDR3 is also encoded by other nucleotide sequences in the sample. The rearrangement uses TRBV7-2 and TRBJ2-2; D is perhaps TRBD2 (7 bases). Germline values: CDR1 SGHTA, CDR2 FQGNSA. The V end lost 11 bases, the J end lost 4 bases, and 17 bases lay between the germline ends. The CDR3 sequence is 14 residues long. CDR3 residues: CAGGGGGRTGELFF. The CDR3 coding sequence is TGTGCCGGCGGGGGCGGGGGTCGCACCGGGGAGCTGTTTTTT.

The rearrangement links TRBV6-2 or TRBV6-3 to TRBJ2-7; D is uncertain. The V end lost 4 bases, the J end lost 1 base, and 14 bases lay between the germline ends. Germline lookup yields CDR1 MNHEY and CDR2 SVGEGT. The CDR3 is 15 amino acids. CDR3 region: CASSFALGISYEQYF. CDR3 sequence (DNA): TGTGCCAGCAGTTTCGCTTTGGGGATTTCCTACGAGCAGTACTTC.

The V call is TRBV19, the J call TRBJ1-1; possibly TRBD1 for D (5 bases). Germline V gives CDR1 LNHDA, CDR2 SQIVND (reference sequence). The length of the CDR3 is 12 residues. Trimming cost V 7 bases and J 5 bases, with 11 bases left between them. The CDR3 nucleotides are TGTGCCAGTACTTCAGGGAGGACTGAAGCTTTCTTT. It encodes CASTSGRTEAFF.

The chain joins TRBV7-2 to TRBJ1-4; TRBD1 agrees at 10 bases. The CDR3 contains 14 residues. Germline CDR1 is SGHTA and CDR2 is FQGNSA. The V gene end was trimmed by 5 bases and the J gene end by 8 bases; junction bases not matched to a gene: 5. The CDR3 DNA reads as TGTGCCAGCAGCCGGGACAGGGGTGGCGAAAAACTGTTTTTT. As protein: CASSRDRGGEKLFF. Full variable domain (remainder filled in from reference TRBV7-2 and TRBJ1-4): GAGVSQSPSNKVTEKGKDVELRCDPISGHTALYWYRQSLGQGLEFLIYFQGNSAPDKSGLPSDRFSAERTGGSVSTLTIQRTQQEDSAVYLCASSRDRGGEKLFFGSGTQLSVL.

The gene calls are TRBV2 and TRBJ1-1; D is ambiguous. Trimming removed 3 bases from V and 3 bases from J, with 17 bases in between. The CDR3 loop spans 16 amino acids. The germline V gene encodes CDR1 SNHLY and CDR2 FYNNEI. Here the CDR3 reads CASSEMSRGGYTEAFF. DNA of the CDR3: TGTGCCAGCAGTGAGATGTCCCGGGGTGGGTACACTGAAGCTTTCTTT.

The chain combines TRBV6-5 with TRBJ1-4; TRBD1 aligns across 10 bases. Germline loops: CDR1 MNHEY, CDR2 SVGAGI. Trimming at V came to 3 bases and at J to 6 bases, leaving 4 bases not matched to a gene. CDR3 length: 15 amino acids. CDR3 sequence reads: CASSYSGTGDEKLFF. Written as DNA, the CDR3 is TGTGCCAGCAGTTATTCCGGGACAGGGGATGAAAAACTGTTTTTT.

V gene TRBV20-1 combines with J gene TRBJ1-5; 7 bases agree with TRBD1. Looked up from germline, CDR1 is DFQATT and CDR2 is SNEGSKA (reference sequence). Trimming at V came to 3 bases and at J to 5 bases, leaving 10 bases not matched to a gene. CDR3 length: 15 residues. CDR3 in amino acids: CSASQGVVRYQPQHF. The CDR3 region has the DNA TGCAGTGCTAGTCAGGGGGTTGTTCGTTATCAGCCCCAGCATTTT.

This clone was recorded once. This CDR3 is CSVVRQAYTEAFF. Written as DNA, the CDR3 is TGCAGCGTCGTCCGGCAGGCCTACACTGAAGCTTTCTTT. The chain carries TRBV29-1 and TRBJ1-1; D not certain. Germline-derived CDR1 and CDR2 are SQVTM and ANQGSEA. The CDR3 contains 13 residues. The V and J ends lost 6 bases and 3 bases respectively, with 14 bases between them.

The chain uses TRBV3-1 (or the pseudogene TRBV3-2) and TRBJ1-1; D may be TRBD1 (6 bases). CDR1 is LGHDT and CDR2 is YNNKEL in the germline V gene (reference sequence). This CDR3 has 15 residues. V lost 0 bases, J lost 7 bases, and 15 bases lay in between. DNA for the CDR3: TGTGCCAGCAGCCAAGACGTTAGACAGGTTGGTGAAGCTTTCTTT. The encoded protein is CASSQDVRQVGEAFF.

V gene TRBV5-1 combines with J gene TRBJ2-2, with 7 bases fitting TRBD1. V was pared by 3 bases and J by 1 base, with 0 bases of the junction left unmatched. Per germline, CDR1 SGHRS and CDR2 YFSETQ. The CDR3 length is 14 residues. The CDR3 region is CASSWTGNTGELFF. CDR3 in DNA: TGCGCCAGCAGCTGGACAGGGAACACCGGGGAGCTGTTTTTT.

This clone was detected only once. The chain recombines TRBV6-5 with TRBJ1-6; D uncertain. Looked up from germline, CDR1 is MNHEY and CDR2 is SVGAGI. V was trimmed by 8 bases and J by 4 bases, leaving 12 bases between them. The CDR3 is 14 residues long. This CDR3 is CASGLGGYNSPLHF. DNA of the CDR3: TGTGCCAGCGGCCTAGGAGGATATAATTCACCCCTCCACTTT.

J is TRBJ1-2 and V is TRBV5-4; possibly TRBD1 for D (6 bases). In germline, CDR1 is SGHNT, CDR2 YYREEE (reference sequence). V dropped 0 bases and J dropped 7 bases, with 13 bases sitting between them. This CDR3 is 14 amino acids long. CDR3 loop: CASSLDRRGGGYTF. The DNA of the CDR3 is TGTGCCAGCAGCTTGGACCGCAGGGGAGGTGGCTACACCTTC.

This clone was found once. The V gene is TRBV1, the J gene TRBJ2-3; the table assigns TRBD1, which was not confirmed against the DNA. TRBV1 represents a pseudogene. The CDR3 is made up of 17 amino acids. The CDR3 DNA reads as TGCACCAGCAGCCAAGATTGGCAGGGCCTTTCCACAGATACGCAGTATTTT. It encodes CTSSQDWQGLSTDTQYF.

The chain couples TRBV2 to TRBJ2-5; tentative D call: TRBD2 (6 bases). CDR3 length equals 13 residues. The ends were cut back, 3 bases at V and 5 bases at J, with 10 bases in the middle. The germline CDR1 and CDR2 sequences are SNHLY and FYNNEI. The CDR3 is CASSDTSFETQYF. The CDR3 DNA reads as TGTGCCAGCAGTGATACTAGCTTCGAGACCCAGTACTTC.

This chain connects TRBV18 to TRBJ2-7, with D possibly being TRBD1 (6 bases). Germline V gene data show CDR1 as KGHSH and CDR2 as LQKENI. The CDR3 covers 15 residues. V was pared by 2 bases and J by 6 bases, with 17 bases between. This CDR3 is CASSPSQGPRGEQYF. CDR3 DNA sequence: TGTGCCAGCTCACCAAGCCAGGGGCCGCGCGGCGAGCAGTACTTC.